The 17 T cell receptor beta chains given below trace back to one sample, sequenced in a study of OX40 agonist ivuxolimab in advanced cancers. The repertoire was sequenced with immunoSEQ multiplex PCR; TCRdb's copy has only in-frame clones and lacks some. The sample shows 69,000 or so clones, approximately 82% of them seen only once. This material consisted of CD4+ or CD8+ T cells sorted from blood, taken in a trial of the OX40 agonist ivuxolimab. The receptors here all came from an adult with an advanced solid tumor such as melanoma, head and neck, liver or kidney cancer.

The chain employs TRBV29-1 and TRBJ2-1, with D perhaps TRBD2 (6 bases). Germline V gene lookup returns CDR1 SQVTM and CDR2 ANQGSEA. The CDR3 extends over 12 amino acids. The V end was cut by 4 bases, the J end by 9 bases, with 13 bases between. As DNA, the CDR3 is TGCAGCGTTGTTAAACTAGCCGTTGAGCAGTTCTTC. Amino acid sequence: CSVVKLAVEQFF.

The J gene is TRBJ1-5, the V gene TRBV28, with D possibly matching TRBD1 (5 bases). This CDR3 region has 15 residues. The V end was cut by 6 bases, the J end by 3 bases, with 15 bases between. CDR1 and CDR2 from the germline V gene are MDHEN and SYDVKM. For the CDR3, the DNA is TGTGCCAGCAGACCTCGAGGGGTGACCAATCAGCCCCAGCATTTT. Its translation: CASRPRGVTNQPQHF.

V usage is TRBV30 and J usage is TRBJ2-5; 7 bases agree with TRBD2. Germline V lookup: CDR1 GTSNPN, CDR2 SVGIG (reference sequence). V lost 3 bases, J lost 4 bases, and 2 bases stayed unmatched. The CDR3 has 12 residues. Written as DNA, the CDR3 is TGTGCCTGGAGCCCTAGCGGAGAGACCCAGTACTTC. This gives the protein CAWSPSGETQYF. Using reference TRBV30 and TRBJ2-5 for the parts outside the CDR3, the full variable domain is SQTIHQWPATLVQPVGSPLSLECTVEGTSNPNLYWYRQAAGRGLQLLFYSVGIGQISSEVPQNLSASRPQDRQFILSSKKLLLSDSGFYLCAWSPSGETQYFGPGTRLLVL.

The chain has TRBV6-5 and TRBJ2-3; 9 bases are shared with TRBD2. Germline-derived CDR1 and CDR2 are MNHEY and SVGAGI. CDR3 length: 15 amino acids. J lost 6 bases, V lost 0 bases, and 4 bases had no gene match. The CDR3 sequence is CASSYSGGGGDTQYF. CDR3 DNA sequence: TGTGCCAGCAGTTACTCGGGCGGGGGGGGTGATACGCAGTATTTT.

V and J are TRBV2 and TRBJ1-6; D gene uncertain. In germline, CDR1 is SNHLY, CDR2 FYNNEI. Trimming removed 11 bases from V and 7 bases from J, with 15 bases in between. The CDR3 has 13 amino acids. The CDR3 sequence: CAGSQAANSPLHF. The CDR3 DNA reads as TGTGCCGGTTCCCAGGCAGCGAATTCACCCCTCCACTTT.

The chain has TRBV7-3 and TRBJ1-1, with 8 bases matching TRBD1. This CDR3 is built from 15 residues. Germline loops: CDR1 SGHTA, CDR2 FQGTGA. V lost 5 bases, J lost 3 bases, and 8 bases stayed unmatched. CDR3 bases: TGTGCCAGCAGCCATGGACAGGGATCAGACACTGAAGCTTTCTTT. It specifies CASSHGQGSDTEAFF.

This sequence joins TRBV10-3 and TRBJ2-1; tentative D call: TRBD2 (5 bases). The germline V gene encodes CDR1 ENHRY and CDR2 SYGVKD. Trimming took off 7 bases at V and 0 bases at J, with 10 bases between the two ends. The CDR3 is 14 residues long. For the CDR3, the DNA is TGTGCCATCAAGCCTAGCCGCTCCTACAATGAGCAGTTCTTC. Translation gives CAIKPSRSYNEQFF.

J is TRBJ2-7 and V is TRBV10-3, with TRBD1 matching 9 bases. The trim removed 10 bases at V and 7 bases at J, leaving 20 bases unmatched. The CDR3 sequence is 16 residues long. Germline lookup yields CDR1 ENHRY and CDR2 SYGVKD. CDR3 nucleotide sequence: TGTGCCACCCAACCCAGTTCGGGACAGGGTCCTCGGGAGCAGTACTTC. It is translated as CATQPSSGQGPREQYF.

V and J are TRBV28 and TRBJ1-4; 8 bases are shared with TRBD1. The CDR3 spans 18 residues. V lost 3 bases to trimming and J lost 5 bases; unmatched junction nucleotides: 14. CDR1 MDHEN and CDR2 SYDVKM come from the germline V gene. The CDR3 DNA follows: TGTGCCAGCAGTTTCGTCTCCCCTCGGGGGACAGGAAATGAAAAACTGTTTTTT. It translates to CASSFVSPRGTGNEKLFF.

The J gene is TRBJ1-1, the V gene TRBV2; no definite D call. The CDR3 totals 15 residues. Germline assignment: CDR1 SNHLY and CDR2 FYNNEI. V lost 0 bases, J lost 4 bases, and 12 bases lay in between. This CDR3 reads CASSEALLGVTEAFF. In nucleotides, the CDR3 is TGTGCCAGCAGTGAAGCGCTTCTCGGGGTCACTGAAGCTTTCTTT.

The chain is built from TRBV15 and TRBJ2-7; TRBD1 matches 7 bases. The CDR3 is 15 amino acids. V dropped 1 base and J dropped 1; count of bases not matched to a gene: 4. In germline, CDR1 is LNHNV, CDR2 YYDKDF (reference sequence). The CDR3 here is CATSRGGDRSYEQYF. In DNA form, the CDR3 reads TGTGCCACCAGCAGAGGAGGGGACAGATCCTACGAGCAGTACTTC. The full variable domain, its missing parts supplied by reference TRBV15 and TRBJ2-7, is DAMVIQNPRYQVTQFGKPVTLSCSQTLNHNVMYWYQQKSSQAPKLLFHYYDKDFNNEADTPDNFQSRRPNTSFCFLDIRSPGLGDTAMYLCATSRGGDRSYEQYFGPGTRLTVT.

CDR3 nucleotides: TGTGCCAGCACCAACACAGATACGCAGTATTTT. It is translated as CASTNTDTQYF. The chain employs TRBV5-6 and TRBJ2-3; D is ambiguous. V was trimmed by 6 bases and J by 2 bases, leaving 4 bases between them. This CDR3 spans 11 amino acids. Germline-derived CDR1 and CDR2 are SGHDT and YYEEEE.

The rearrangement uses TRBV5-1 and TRBJ1-2; D possibly corresponds to TRBD1 (5 bases). The CDR3 contains 13 residues. In germline, CDR1 is SGHRS, CDR2 YFSETQ. V was clipped by 7 bases and J by 4 bases, with 14 bases between them. DNA of the CDR3: TGCGCCAGCGCGCCGGGACTCACCTATGGCTACACCTTC. Protein sequence: CASAPGLTYGYTF.

The CDR3 sequence is CASSQGQGTDTQYF. The CDR3 region has the DNA TGCGCCAGCAGCCAGGGACAGGGCACAGATACGCAGTATTTT. This chain uses TRBV5-1 with TRBJ2-3, with TRBD1 matching 8 bases. The trim removed 4 bases at V and 1 base at J, leaving 2 bases unmatched. Germline V gene data show CDR1 as SGHRS and CDR2 as YFSETQ. This CDR3 spans 14 amino acids.

CDR3 coding DNA: TGTGCCAGCAGCTTCGGACAGTTATACGAGCAGTACTTC. Translated: CASSFGQLYEQYF. The genes are TRBV7-2 and TRBJ2-7, with a possible D match to TRBD1 (6 bases). The V gene's germline CDR1 is SGHTA and CDR2 FQGNSA. This CDR3 has 13 amino acids. Trimming pared 3 bases from V and 4 bases from J, leaving 10 bases between.

The chain recombines TRBV2 with TRBJ2-6; no reliable D call. The ends were cut back, 2 bases at V and 0 bases at J, with 20 bases in the middle. This CDR3 has 20 residues. Germline lookup yields CDR1 SNHLY and CDR2 FYNNEI. The CDR3 coding sequence is TGTGCCAGCAGTGAATACTGGGGTATCCTACTATCCTCTGGGGCCAACGTCCTGACTTTC. It is translated as CASSEYWGILLSSGANVLTF. The full variable domain, in which reference TRBV2 and TRBJ2-6 provide the parts outside the CDR3, is EPEVTQTPSHQVTQMGQEVILRCVPISNHLYFYWYRQILGQKVEFLVSFYNNEISEKSEIFDDQFSVERPDGSNFTLKIRSTKLEDSAMYFCASSEYWGILLSSGANVLTFGAGSRLTVL.

The CDR3 nucleotides are TGTGCCAGCAGCCCGACTCGGGGGGGCTCCACAGATACGCAGTATTTT. Protein: CASSPTRGGSTDTQYF. The chain employs TRBV11-2 and TRBJ2-3, with 8 nucleotides matching TRBD2. The CDR3 is 16 residues long. Per germline, CDR1 SGHAT and CDR2 FQNNGV. The ends lost 5 bases at V and 2 bases at J; junction bases unmatched: 9.